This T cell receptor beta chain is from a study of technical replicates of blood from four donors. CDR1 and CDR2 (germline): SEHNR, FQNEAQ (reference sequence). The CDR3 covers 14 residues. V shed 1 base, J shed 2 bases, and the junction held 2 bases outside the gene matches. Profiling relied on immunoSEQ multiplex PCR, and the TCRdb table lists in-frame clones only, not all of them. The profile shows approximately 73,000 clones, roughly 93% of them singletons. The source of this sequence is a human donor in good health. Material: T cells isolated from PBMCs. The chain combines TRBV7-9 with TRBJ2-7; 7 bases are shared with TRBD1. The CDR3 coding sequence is TGTGCCAGCAGCTTAGGGGGACAGACCTACGAGCAGTACTTC. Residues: CASSLGGQTYEQYF.